The 13 T cell receptor beta chains below were found in one sample sequenced in a study of blood T cell repertoires in COVID-19. Profiled with immunoSEQ multiplex PCR; TCRdb holds only in-frame clones, not every one. The sample consists of approximately 210,000 clones, around 84% of them appearing once. The sequencing input was peripheral blood. The receptors originated from a human donor in a cohort sampled during active COVID-19.

The rearrangement uses TRBV7-2 and TRBJ2-1; a weak D match, TRBD2 (6 bases). Germline V gene lookup returns CDR1 SGHTA and CDR2 FQGNSA. V was clipped by 5 bases and J by 10 bases, with 21 bases between them. The CDR3 runs to 15 residues. CDR3 coding DNA: TGTGCCAGCAGCCCCCCGGGACTCGGGGCTTCGGAGCAGTTCTTC. This gives the protein CASSPPGLGASEQFF.

The V call is TRBV28, the J call TRBJ2-7; D is perhaps TRBD1 (6 bases). Germline values: CDR1 MDHEN, CDR2 SYDVKM. The CDR3 consists of 14 residues. Trimming removed 5 bases from V and 5 bases from J, with 16 bases in between. The CDR3 bases are TGTGCCAGCAGTGCCTATGACCAGGGGAACGAGCAGTACTTC. Protein sequence: CASSAYDQGNEQYF.

This clone turned up a few times. The V gene is TRBV14, the J gene TRBJ2-7; D not certain. Germline CDR1 SGHDN, CDR2 FVKESK. V gave up 0 bases and J gave up 2 bases, with 5 bases separating them. There are 13 residues in the CDR3. CDR3 nucleotide sequence: TGTGCCAGCAGCCAAGACAGGACCTACGAGCAGTACGTC. Protein product: CASSQDRTYEQYV.

This clone has only one observation. The chain combines TRBV7-9 with TRBJ1-2; D ambiguous. The CDR3 has 14 amino acids. Germline-derived CDR1 and CDR2 are SEHNR and FQNEAQ (reference sequence). Trimming cost V 4 bases and J 5 bases, with 14 bases left between them. CDR3: CASSSSGGPYGYTF. In DNA, the CDR3 is TGTGCCAGCAGCTCAAGCGGTGGGCCTTATGGCTACACCTTC.

The chain employs TRBV2 and TRBJ1-4; D gene uncertain. V gave up 3 bases and J gave up 8 bases, with 13 bases separating them. Germline V lookup: CDR1 SNHLY, CDR2 FYNNEI. The CDR3 has 14 residues. As DNA, the CDR3 is TGTGCCAGCAGTGAGGCTTACCCGGGGGAAAAACTGTTTTTT. Its translation: CASSEAYPGEKLFF.

The chain uses TRBV6-5 and TRBJ2-5; D gene uncertain. V was cut by 5 bases and J by 2 bases, with 9 bases left in between. Germline CDR1 reads MNHEY; CDR2 reads SVGAGI. This CDR3 contains 13 residues. This CDR3 reads CASSSIRQETQYF. The CDR3 DNA follows: TGTGCCAGCAGTAGCATACGGCAAGAGACCCAGTACTTC.

V and J are TRBV3-1 (or the pseudogene TRBV3-2) and TRBJ1-4; D is possibly TRBD1 (6 bases). This CDR3 region has 17 residues. Germline lookup yields CDR1 LGHDT and CDR2 YNNKEL (reference sequence). Trimming pared 3 bases from V and 7 bases from J, leaving 21 bases between. The CDR3, as DNA: TGTGCCAGCAGCCAGAATAACAGGGTACTAAAATTTGAAAAACTGTTTTTT. Translated: CASSQNNRVLKFEKLFF.

The rearrangement joins TRBV5-4 to TRBJ2-3; TRBD2 matches at 13 bases. The junction had 11 bases not matched to a gene; V was cut back by 4 bases and J by 6 bases. The CDR3 is 17 amino acids. CDR1 and CDR2 from the germline V gene are SGHNT and YYREEE (reference sequence). The CDR3 protein is CASSVGLAGAARDTQYF. Here the CDR3 DNA reads TGTGCCAGCAGCGTCGGACTAGCGGGAGCGGCACGTGATACGCAGTATTTT.

This chain joins TRBV5-6 and TRBJ1-2; D might be TRBD1 (6 bases). Germline-derived CDR1 and CDR2 are SGHDT and YYEEEE. The CDR3 is 13 residues long. Trimming stripped 2 bases from V and 8 bases from J, with 13 bases between. The CDR3 sequence is CASSLGGAQGYTF. The CDR3 DNA is TGTGCCAGCAGCTTAGGGGGGGCGCAGGGCTACACCTTC.

This chain uses TRBV5-5 with TRBJ2-1; TRBD2 is a possible D gene (6 bases). The germline V and J ends were trimmed by 0 bases and 9 bases, with 7 bases remaining between them. The CDR3 covers 12 residues. CDR1 and CDR2 (germline): SGHKS, YYEKEE (reference sequence). The CDR3 sequence: CASSLGLVEQFF. In DNA form, the CDR3 reads TGTGCCAGCAGCTTGGGACTAGTTGAGCAGTTCTTC.

The chain couples TRBV27 to TRBJ2-7, with TRBD2 identical over 12 bases. The CDR3 totals 15 residues. The germline V gene has CDR1 MNHEY and CDR2 SMNVEV (reference sequence). With 7 bases clipped from V and 4 bases from J, the junction kept 8 bases outside the gene matches. The CDR3: CASKGLAGGWYEQYF. The CDR3 DNA reads as TGTGCCAGCAAGGGGCTAGCGGGAGGGTGGTACGAGCAGTACTTC.

V usage is TRBV10-3 and J usage is TRBJ2-2; 7 bases align to TRBD1. In germline, CDR1 is ENHRY, CDR2 SYGVKD. This CDR3 is 14 amino acids long. Unmatched junction bases numbered 7, after V lost 6 bases and J lost 6 bases. CDR3 residues: CAIRRTGKSGELFF. DNA of the CDR3: TGTGCCATCAGAAGGACAGGAAAGTCCGGGGAGCTGTTTTTT.

This rearrangement joins TRBV7-2 to TRBJ1-1; D unresolved. Per the germline V gene, CDR1 is SGHTA and CDR2 is FQGNSA. V was shortened by 5 bases and J by 1 base, with 14 bases between the two germline ends. The CDR3 contains 15 residues. The CDR3 region has the DNA TGTGCCAGCAGCAACTTCGGGGAGTGGAACACTGAAGCTTTCTTT. Translation: CASSNFGEWNTEAFF.